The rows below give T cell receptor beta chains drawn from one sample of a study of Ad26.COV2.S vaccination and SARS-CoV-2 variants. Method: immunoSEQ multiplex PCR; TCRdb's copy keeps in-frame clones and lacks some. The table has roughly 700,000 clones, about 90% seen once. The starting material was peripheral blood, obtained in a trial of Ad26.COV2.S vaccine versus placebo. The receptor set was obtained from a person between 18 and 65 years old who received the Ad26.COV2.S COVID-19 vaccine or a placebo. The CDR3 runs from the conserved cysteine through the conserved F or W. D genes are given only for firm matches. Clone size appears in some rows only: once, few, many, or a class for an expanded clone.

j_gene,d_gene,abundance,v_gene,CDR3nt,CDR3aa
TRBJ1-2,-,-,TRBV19,TGTGCCAGTAGCCCAGACGGGGGGCTTGGCTATGGCTACACCTTC,CASSPDGGLGYGYTF
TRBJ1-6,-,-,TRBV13,TGTGCCAGCAGCAACACTGGGGCCCTGACAGCTTATTCACCCCTCCACTTT,CASSNTGALTAYSPLHF
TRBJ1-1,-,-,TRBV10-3,TGTGCCATCAGTGAAGGTGTGAACACTGAAGCTTTCTTT,CAISEGVNTEAFF
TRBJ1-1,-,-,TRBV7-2,TGTGCCAGCAGCTTAGGGAGGCAGGGGCGGACTGAAGCTTTCTTT,CASSLGRQGRTEAFF
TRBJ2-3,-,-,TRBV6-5,TGTGCCAGCAGTCCCCGAATCACAGATACGCAGTATTTT,CASSPRITDTQYF
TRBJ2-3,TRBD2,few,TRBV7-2,TGTGCCAGCAGCGTTACTAGCGGGGGGATCACAGATACGCAGTATTTT,CASSVTSGGITDTQYF
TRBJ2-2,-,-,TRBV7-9,TGTGCCACGTCAGCGGGCGGGGAGCTGTTTTTT,CATSAGGELFF
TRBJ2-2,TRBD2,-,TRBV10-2,TGCGCCAGCACCTCGACTAGCGGGATGAACACCGGGGAGCTGTTTTTT,CASTSTSGMNTGELFF
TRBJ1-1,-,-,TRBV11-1,TGTGCCACGCCAGGGCCTCAGGGGCCTGAAGCTTTCTTT,CATPGPQGPEAFF
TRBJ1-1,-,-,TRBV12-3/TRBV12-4,TGTGCCAGCAGTTTACAGGGGTACACTGAAGCTTTCTTT,CASSLQGYTEAFF
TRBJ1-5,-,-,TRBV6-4,TGTGCCAGCAGTGCTGGGGCGCGTGAGCCCCAGCATTTT,CASSAGAREPQHF
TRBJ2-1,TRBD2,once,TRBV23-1,TGCGCCAGCAGTCAAGGAGAGATGCGGGAGGTCATCTACAATGAGCAGTTCTTC,CASSQGEMREVIYNEQFF
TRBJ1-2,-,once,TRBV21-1,TGTGCCAGCAGGCCCAGGGGGGTCCCCGGCTATGGCTACACCTTC,CASRPRGVPGYGYTF
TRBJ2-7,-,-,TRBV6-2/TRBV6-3,TGTGCCAGCAGTCCCGGCCGAGGATTGGGGGAGCAGTACTTC,CASSPGRGLGEQYF
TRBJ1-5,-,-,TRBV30,TGTGCCTGGGGACAGAGTCAGCCCCAGCATTTT,CAWGQSQPQHF
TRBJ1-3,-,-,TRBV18,TGTGCCAGCTCACTTCAGGAGACAGGAAACACCATATATTTT,CASSLQETGNTIYF
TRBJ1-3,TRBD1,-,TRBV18,TGTGCCAGCTCACCGTTTGAAGGGGGCTCCTCTGGAAACACCATATATTTT,CASSPFEGGSSGNTIYF
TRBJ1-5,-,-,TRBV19,TGTGCCAGTACCCCGACAGGAATCGGTCAGCCCCAGCATTTT,CASTPTGIGQPQHF
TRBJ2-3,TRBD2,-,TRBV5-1,TGCGCCAGCAGCGCCGGGACTAGCGGGATAACAGATACGCAGTATTTT,CASSAGTSGITDTQYF
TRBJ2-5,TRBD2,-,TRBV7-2,TGTGCCAGCAGCCCAACTAGCGGGGGGTACCAAGAGACCCAGTACTTC,CASSPTSGGYQETQYF
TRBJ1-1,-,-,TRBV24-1,TGTGCCACCAGTGAGAATTCGAACACTGAAGCTTTCTTT,CATSENSNTEAFF
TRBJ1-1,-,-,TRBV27,TGTGCCAGCATCCTACGCTCGGGACACTTGAACACTGAAGCTTTCTTT,CASILRSGHLNTEAFF
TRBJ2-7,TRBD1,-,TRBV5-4,TGTGCCAGCAGCTTGGAAGGGGGCCGTTTCTACGAGCAGTACTTC,CASSLEGGRFYEQYF
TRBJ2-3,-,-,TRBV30,TGTGCCTGGGTTAACAAGGGGAGGACAGATACGCAGTATTTT,CAWVNKGRTDTQYF
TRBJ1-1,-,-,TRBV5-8,TGTGCCAGCAGCTTCTCTTGGAACACTGAAGCTTTCTTT,CASSFSWNTEAFF
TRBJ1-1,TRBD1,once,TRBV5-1,TGCGCCAGCAGGACCGGGACAGGGGCCGGGAACACTGAAGCTTTCTTT,CASRTGTGAGNTEAFF
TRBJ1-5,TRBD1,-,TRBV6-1,TGTGCCAGCAGTGAAGGGACAGGGGGTAATCAGCCCCAGCATTTT,CASSEGTGGNQPQHF
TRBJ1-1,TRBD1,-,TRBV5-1,TGCGCCAGCAGTCGAGCAGGGGGCGGTCTGAACACTGAAGCTTTCTTT,CASSRAGGGLNTEAFF
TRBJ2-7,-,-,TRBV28,TGTGCCAGCAGGTCCGGGCAGTCCTACGAGCAGTACTTC,CASRSGQSYEQYF
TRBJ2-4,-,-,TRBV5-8,TGTGCCAGAGAAAGGACAAGCAAAAACATTCAGTACTTC,CARERTSKNIQYF
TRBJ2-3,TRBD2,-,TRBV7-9,TGTGCCAGCAGCACGAGCGGGGGAGGAGATACGCAGTATTTT,CASSTSGGGDTQYF
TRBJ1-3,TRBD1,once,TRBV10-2,TGCGCCAGCTCCATGGACAGGGACTCTGGAAACACCATATATTTT,CASSMDRDSGNTIYF
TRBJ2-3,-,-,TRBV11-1,TGTGCCAGCAGCTTATCCGGGAGAAGCACAGATACGCAGTATTTT,CASSLSGRSTDTQYF
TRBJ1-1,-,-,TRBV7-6,TGTGCCAGCAGCTTGGGCAGCCACACTGAAGCTTTCTTT,CASSLGSHTEAFF
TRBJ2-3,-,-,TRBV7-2,TGTGCCAGCAGAAGCCTGGGGGATACGCAGTATTTT,CASRSLGDTQYF
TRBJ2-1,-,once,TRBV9,TGTGCCAGCAGCGCACACAACGCATACAATGAGCAGTTCTTC,CASSAHNAYNEQFF
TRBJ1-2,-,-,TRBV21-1,TGTGCCAGCAACCGGGGTCCCTTCTGGGGCTACACCTTC,CASNRGPFWGYTF
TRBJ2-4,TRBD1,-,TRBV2,TGTGCCAGCAGTGAGGACAGGGGGGCAAACATTCAGTACTTC,CASSEDRGANIQYF
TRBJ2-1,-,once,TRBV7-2,TGTGCCAGCAGCCCAGAGGCTAGCGTTAGGTTTTACAATGAGCAGTTCTTC,CASSPEASVRFYNEQFF
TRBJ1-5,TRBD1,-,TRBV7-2,TGTGCCAGCAGCCCTACAGGGGGGGAGCAGCCCCAGCATTTT,CASSPTGGEQPQHF
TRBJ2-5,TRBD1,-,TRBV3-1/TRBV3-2,TGTGCCAGCAGCCAAACAGGGGGCGCGGAGACCCAGTACTTC,CASSQTGGAETQYF
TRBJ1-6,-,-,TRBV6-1,TGTGCCAGCAGTGACAGGCCCCTCGGGGCCCTCCACTTT,CASSDRPLGALHF
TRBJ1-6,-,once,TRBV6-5,TGTGCCAGCAGTTTAGTGACCTATAATTCACCCCTCCACTTT,CASSLVTYNSPLHF
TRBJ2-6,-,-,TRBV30,TGTGCCTGGAGTTGGTCCGGGGCCAACGTCCTGACTTTC,CAWSWSGANVLTF
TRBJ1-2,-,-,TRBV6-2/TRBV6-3,TGTGCCAGCACCCCCTCCGACAGGCCTAACTATGGCTACACCTTC,CASTPSDRPNYGYTF
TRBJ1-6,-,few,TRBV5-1,TGCGCCAGCAGCTTGGCCGGGGATAATTCACCCCTCCACTTT,CASSLAGDNSPLHF
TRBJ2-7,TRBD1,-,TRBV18,TGTGCCAGCTCACCACAGACAGGGCGCTACGAGCAGTACTTC,CASSPQTGRYEQYF
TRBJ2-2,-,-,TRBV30,TGTGCCTGGAGCCATAGGGCTCCCCCTGTTTATGTACGTGTCGGGGAGCTGTTTTTT,CAWSHRAPPVYVRVGELFF
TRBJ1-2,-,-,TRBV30,TGTGCCTGGAGGCCAGGAGGGGGCTACACCTTC,CAWRPGGGYTF
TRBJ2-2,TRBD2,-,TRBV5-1,TGCGCCAGCAGCCGCGGGGGACTAGCGGGAGGAGGCACCGGGGAGCTGTTTTTT,CASSRGGLAGGGTGELFF
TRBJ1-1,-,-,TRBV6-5,TGTGCCAGCAGTTACCCAGGACTGAACACTGAAGCTTTCTTT,CASSYPGLNTEAFF
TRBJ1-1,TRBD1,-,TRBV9,TGTGCCAGCAGCGTTGGACAGGGTGATACTGAAGCTTTCTTT,CASSVGQGDTEAFF
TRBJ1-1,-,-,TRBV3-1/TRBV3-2,TGTGCCAGCAGCCGGGTAGGTTACACTGAAGCTTTCTTT,CASSRVGYTEAFF